The 17 T cell receptor beta chains reported below all come from one sample, sequenced in a study of graft-versus-host responses after intestinal transplantation. Sequenced by immunoSEQ multiplex PCR; TCRdb stores in-frame clones only, minus some. The sample contains 96,000 or so clones, more than 85% of which appear only once. What these receptors recognize is not known. Specimen: unstimulated CD4+ T cells sorted from spleen or lymph node cells, collected before intestinal transplant. The receptors shown here come from a human donor who received an intestinal transplant.

V and J are TRBV5-1 and TRBJ2-1; weak D call: TRBD2 (5 bases). From germline, CDR1 is SGHRS and CDR2 YFSETQ. V shed 1 base and J shed 5 bases, with 10 bases lying between them. The CDR3 length is 14 residues. CDR3 sequence reads: CASSLFWGDNEQFF. CDR3 bases: TGCGCCAGCAGCTTGTTTTGGGGAGACAATGAGCAGTTCTTC.

In DNA form, the CDR3 reads TGTGCCAGCAGCTTGAGCCCCGGGACAGGTACCTACGAGCAGTACTTC. This sequence encodes CASSLSPGTGTYEQYF. V gene TRBV5-5 combines with J gene TRBJ2-7; 8 nucleotides agree with TRBD1. Germline V lookup: CDR1 SGHKS, CDR2 YYEKEE (reference sequence). V lost 1 base to trimming and J lost 2 bases; unmatched junction nucleotides: 8. The CDR3 is 16 amino acids.

The CDR3 coding sequence is TGTGCCAGCAGTTACGACCACTACTCTGGAAACACCATATATTTT. It yields the protein CASSYDHYSGNTIYF. The rearrangement links TRBV6-5 to TRBJ1-3; D not resolved. Germline values: CDR1 MNHEY, CDR2 SVGAGI. The CDR3 spans 15 residues. V was cut by 2 bases and J by 0 bases, with 8 bases left in between.

J is TRBJ1-2 and V is TRBV7-9; TRBD1 matches 8 bases. CDR1 and CDR2 (germline): SEHNR, FQNEAQ (reference sequence). The CDR3 loop spans 15 amino acids. The junction had 9 bases not matched to a gene; V was cut back by 5 bases and J by 4 bases. The CDR3 sequence is CASSLTTGAVYGYTF. CDR3 bases: TGTGCCAGCAGCCTTACGACAGGGGCTGTCTATGGCTACACCTTC.

The chain is built from TRBV5-4 and TRBJ2-5, with a possible D match to TRBD2 (7 bases). The CDR3 sequence is 15 residues long. The V and J ends lost 1 base and 4 bases respectively, with 14 bases between them. In germline, CDR1 is SGHNT, CDR2 YYREEE (reference sequence). In DNA, the CDR3 is TGTGCCAGCAGCTTGTGGGGAGGGGGATTAGAGACCCAGTACTTC. Translating gives CASSLWGGGLETQYF.

The rearrangement links TRBV7-2 to TRBJ2-7; the D gene is possibly TRBD1 (5 bases). Germline CDR1 reads SGHTA; CDR2 reads FQGNSA. V lost 2 bases, J lost 6 bases, and 11 bases lay in between. The length of the CDR3 is 13 residues. CDR3: CASSLTGVSEQYF. The CDR3, as DNA: TGTGCCAGCAGCTTAACAGGTGTGTCCGAGCAGTACTTC.

CDR3 loop: CASSFRQGVVGTEAFF. The DNA for the CDR3 is TGTGCCAGCAGTTTTAGACAGGGGGTCGTAGGCACTGAAGCTTTCTTT. The V and J genes are TRBV6-5 and TRBJ1-1; 9 bases map to TRBD1. V lost 4 bases to trimming and J lost 4 bases; unmatched junction nucleotides: 10. The CDR3 is 16 residues long. Germline CDR1 MNHEY, CDR2 SVGAGI.

This clone has just one count. This chain connects TRBV7-9 to TRBJ1-2, with D hard to call. In germline, CDR1 is SEHNR, CDR2 FQNEAQ (reference sequence). Trimming shortened V by 3 bases and J by 0 bases, and 8 bases separated the two germline ends. There are 14 residues in the CDR3. The CDR3 DNA reads as TGTGCCAGCAGCTTGTATCAGACTAACTATGGCTACACCTTC. As protein: CASSLYQTNYGYTF.

The chain couples TRBV5-1 to TRBJ2-3; 8 bases map to TRBD1. CDR1 is SGHRS, CDR2 YFSETQ, per germline. J was trimmed by 6 bases and V by 2 bases; bases with no gene match: 14. The CDR3 length is 17 residues. CDR3: CASSFSLSGGALDTQYF. The CDR3 DNA follows: TGCGCCAGCAGCTTTAGCCTCTCAGGGGGCGCGTTGGATACGCAGTATTTT.

The genes are TRBV5-1 and TRBJ2-5; TRBD2 agrees at 8 bases. The CDR3 extends over 13 amino acids. J was trimmed by 4 bases and V by 6 bases; bases with no gene match: 5. Germline values: CDR1 SGHRS, CDR2 YFSETQ. The CDR3 DNA reads TGCGCCAGCATTTTACGGGAGGGAGAGACCCAGTACTTC. Its protein is CASILREGETQYF.

The chain employs TRBV11-2 and TRBJ1-2; no definite D call. The CDR3 spans 17 residues. Trimming pared 0 bases from V and 4 bases from J, leaving 18 bases between. From germline, CDR1 is SGHAT and CDR2 FQNNGV. The CDR3 protein is CASSLDRQESLSYGYTF. For the CDR3, the DNA is TGTGCCAGCAGCTTAGATCGGCAGGAATCCCTATCCTATGGCTACACCTTC.

The chain is built from TRBV9 and TRBJ2-5; 14 bases line up with TRBD2. The V gene's germline CDR1 is SGDLS and CDR2 YYNGEE. The V gene end was trimmed by 2 bases and the J gene end by 4 bases; junction bases not matched to a gene: 4. The CDR3 is 16 amino acids. The CDR3 loop is CASSVGLAGGGETQYF. The CDR3, as DNA: TGTGCCAGCAGCGTTGGACTAGCGGGGGGAGGAGAGACCCAGTACTTC.

CDR3 nucleotides: TGTGCCAGCAGTTTACTTCCCTCCTACGAGCAGTACTTC. Translation gives CASSLLPSYEQYF. The chain carries TRBV27 and TRBJ2-7; D is unresolved. The CDR3 is made up of 13 amino acids. Germline assignment: CDR1 MNHEY and CDR2 SMNVEV (reference sequence). Deletions cut 2 bases from V and 0 bases from J, with 5 bases between.

The chain employs TRBV18 and TRBJ2-4; possible D gene TRBD1, 6 bases. Trimming took 4 bases from V and 6 from J, leaving 13 bases between them. The CDR3 contains 14 residues. CDR1 and CDR2 from the germline V gene are KGHSH and LQKENI. The CDR3 region is CASSHPGDGNIQYF. CDR3 bases: TGTGCCAGCTCACACCCAGGGGACGGAAACATTCAGTACTTC.

The rearrangement uses TRBV7-7 and TRBJ2-3; 11 positions match TRBD2. Germline V gene sequence: CDR1 SSHAT, CDR2 FNYEAQ (reference sequence). The V segment lost 5 bases and the J segment 3 bases; nucleotides outside the gene matches: 4. This CDR3 spans 15 amino acids. DNA of the CDR3: TGTGCCAGCAGCACTAGCGGGAGATCAACAGATACGCAGTATTTT. This sequence encodes CASSTSGRSTDTQYF. The whole variable domain, remainder taken from reference TRBV7-7 and TRBJ2-3, is GAGVSQSPRYKVTKRGQDVTLRCDPISSHATLYWYQQALGQGPEFLTYFNYEAQPDKSGLPSDRFSAERPEGSISTLTIQRTEQRDSAMYRCASSTSGRSTDTQYFGPGTRLTVL.

This chain joins TRBV5-4 and TRBJ1-2; TRBD1 is a possible D gene (6 bases). This CDR3 has 14 amino acids. Germline V gives CDR1 SGHNT, CDR2 YYREEE (reference sequence). The V end was cut by 4 bases, the J end by 4 bases, with 14 bases between. The CDR3 DNA reads as TGTGCCAGCAGCCGCAAGGACAGTCCCTATGGCTACACCTTC. Translated, it gives CASSRKDSPYGYTF.

The chain recombines TRBV6-5 with TRBJ1-1; 10 positions agree with TRBD1. Germline V gene sequence: CDR1 MNHEY, CDR2 SVGAGI. The CDR3 is made up of 13 amino acids. V lost 7 bases and J lost 5; bases outside the gene matches: 4. The CDR3 region has the DNA TGTGCCAGCATTCGGACAGGGGGAACTGAAGCTTTCTTT. This sequence encodes CASIRTGGTEAFF.